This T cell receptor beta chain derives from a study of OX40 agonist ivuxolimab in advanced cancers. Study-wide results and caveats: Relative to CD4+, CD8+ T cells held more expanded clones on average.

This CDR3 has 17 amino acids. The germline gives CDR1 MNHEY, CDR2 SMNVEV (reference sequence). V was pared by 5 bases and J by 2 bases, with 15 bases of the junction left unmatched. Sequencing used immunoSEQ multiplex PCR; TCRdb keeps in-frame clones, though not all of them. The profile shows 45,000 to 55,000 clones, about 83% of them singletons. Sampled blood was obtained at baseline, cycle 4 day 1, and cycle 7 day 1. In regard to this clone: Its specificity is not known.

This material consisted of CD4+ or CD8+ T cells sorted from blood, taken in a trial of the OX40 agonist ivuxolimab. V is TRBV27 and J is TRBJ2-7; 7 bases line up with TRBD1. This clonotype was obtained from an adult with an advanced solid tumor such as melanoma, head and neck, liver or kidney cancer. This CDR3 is CASSPDALYRGTYEQYF. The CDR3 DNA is TGTGCCAGCAGTCCCGACGCCCTATACAGGGGCACCTACGAGCAGTACTTC.